The clone carrying this T cell receptor beta chain has only a few counts. The antigen is unknown. The germline V gene has CDR1 SGDLS and CDR2 YYNGEE. The CDR3 extends over 14 amino acids. Trimming shortened V by 4 bases and J by 2 bases, and 10 bases separated the two germline ends. These data come from a study of T-cell memory formation after mild COVID-19. As for the study in general: TCR clusters largely stayed donor specific. Findings of the study overall: Some responding clones appeared in pre-infection memory, suggesting cross-reactive memory joined. Day 15 to 85 contracting clones showed balanced CD4/CD8; later expanders leaned CD4+.

Using constant-segment primers, 5'RACE produced TCR alpha and TCR beta cDNA libraries carrying sample barcodes and UMIs. TCRdb processed the 5' RACE reads anew with MiXCR; each CDR3 protein has one entry. The sample lists about 340,000 distinct CDR3 sequences; roughly 21% were seen once. The receptor comes from an adult woman who had mild COVID-19 (a few samples of this study predate the infection). Cell type and time point are not known. V usage is TRBV9 and J usage is TRBJ2-1, with D possibly being TRBD1 or TRBD2 (5 bases each). The sample consisted of PBMCs or a T cell subset sorted from them (not recorded which). The CDR3 nucleotides read TGTGCCAGCAGCCGGGACGGTGCCTACAATGAGCAGTTCTTC. This translates into CASSRDGAYNEQFF.